The subject of this entry is one T cell receptor (beta chain). Its antigen remains unidentified. The table came from immunoSEQ multiplex PCR; TCRdb's copy has only in-frame clones and leaves some out. This sample has roughly 66,000 clones, with over 80% found just once. This entry belongs to a study of OX40 agonist ivuxolimab in advanced cancers. Study-level background: As their treatment, patients were administered ivuxolimab, an agonistic anti-OX40 (CD134) antibody.

Study-wide results and caveats: Some nonresponders also had low normalized T-cell clonal expansion.

Per the germline V gene, CDR1 is LNHDA and CDR2 is SQIVND (reference sequence). The CDR3 sequence is 14 residues long. V was shortened by 2 bases and J by 1 base, with 7 bases between the two germline ends. Sequenced material: CD4+ or CD8+ T cells sorted from blood, taken in a trial of the OX40 agonist ivuxolimab. The chain is built from TRBV19 and TRBJ2-3; D uncertain. The TCR was taken from an adult with an advanced solid tumor such as melanoma, head and neck, liver or kidney cancer. The CDR3 nucleotides read TGTGCCAGTAGTATAAGCGTCGGCACAGATACGCAGTATTTT. Its protein product is CASSISVGTDTQYF.